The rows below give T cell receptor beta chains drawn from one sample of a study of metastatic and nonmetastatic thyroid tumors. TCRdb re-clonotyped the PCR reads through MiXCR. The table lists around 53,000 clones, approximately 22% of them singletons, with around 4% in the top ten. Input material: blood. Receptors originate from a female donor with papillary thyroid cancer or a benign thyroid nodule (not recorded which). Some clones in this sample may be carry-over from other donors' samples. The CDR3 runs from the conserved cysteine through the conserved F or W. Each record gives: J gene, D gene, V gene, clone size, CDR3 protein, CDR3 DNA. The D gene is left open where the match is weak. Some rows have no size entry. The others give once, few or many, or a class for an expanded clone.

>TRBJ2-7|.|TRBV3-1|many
CASSPGRYYEQYF
TGTGCCAGCAGCCCGGGACGGTATTACGAGCAGTACTTC
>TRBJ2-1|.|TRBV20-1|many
CSAMRTGVLTTFHEQFF
TGCAGTGCTATGCGGACTGGCGTGTTAACGACATTCCATGAGCAGTTCTTC
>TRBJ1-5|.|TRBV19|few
CASRQKQSNQPQHF
TGTGCCAGTAGACAAAAGCAGAGCAATCAGCCCCAGCATTTT
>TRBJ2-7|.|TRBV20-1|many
CSARDGGDYEQYF
TGCAGTGCTAGAGATGGCGGTGACTACGAGCAGTACTTC
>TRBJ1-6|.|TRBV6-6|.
CASSYSTADKLPLHF
TGTGCCAGCAGTTACTCGACCGCGGATAAATTACCCCTCCACTTT
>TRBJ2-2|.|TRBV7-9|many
CASSLAVAAGELFF
TGTGCCAGCAGCTTAGCTGTCGCGGCCGGGGAGCTGTTTTTT
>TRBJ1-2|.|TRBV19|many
CASSRYTF
TGTGCCAGTAGTCGCTACACCTTC
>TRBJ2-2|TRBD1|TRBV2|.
CGSRGTVNTGYLFF
TGTGGCAGCAGGGGGACGGTGAACACCGGGTATCTGTTTTTT
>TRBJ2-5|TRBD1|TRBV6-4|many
CASSETGQAQETQYF
TGTGCCAGCAGTGAAACGGGACAGGCCCAAGAGACCCAGTACTTC
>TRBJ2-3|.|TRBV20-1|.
CSASRHRVVTDTQYF
TGCAGTGCTAGTAGGCACAGGGTGGTCACAGATACGCAGTATTTT
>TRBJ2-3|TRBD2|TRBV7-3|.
CASSVGTSEDAQYF
TGTGCCAGCAGCGTAGGGACTAGCGAGGATGCGCAGTATTTT
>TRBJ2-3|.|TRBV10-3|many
CAIRGPGQTSTDTQYF
TGTGCCATCAGGGGACCTGGACAAACTAGCACAGATACGCAGTATTTT
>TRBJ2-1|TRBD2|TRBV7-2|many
CASSPEIAGNNEQFF
TGTGCCAGCAGCCCCGAGATAGCGGGGAACAATGAGCAGTTCTTC
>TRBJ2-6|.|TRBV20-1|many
CSATPGTGANVLTF
TGCAGTGCTACCCCAGGGACCGGGGCCAACGTCCTGACTTTC
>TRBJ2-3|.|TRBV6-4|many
CASSDSGTRTDTQYF
TGTGCCAGCAGTGACTCCGGGACTCGCACAGATACGCAGTATTTT
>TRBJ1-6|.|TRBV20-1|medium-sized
CSASDRSYGSPLHF
TGCAGTGCTTCCGACAGATCCTATGGGTCACCCCTCCACTTT
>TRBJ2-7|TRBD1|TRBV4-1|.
CASSQDLYRGIYEQYF
TGCGCCAGCAGCCAAGATCTATACAGGGGGATCTACGAGCAGTACTTC
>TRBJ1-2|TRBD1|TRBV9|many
CASSVQGARGYTF
TGTGCCAGCAGCGTTCAGGGGGCGCGGGGCTACACCTTC
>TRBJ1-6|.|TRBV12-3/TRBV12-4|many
CASSPRTVSPLHF
TGTGCCAGCAGTCCCCGGACAGTTTCACCCCTCCACTTT
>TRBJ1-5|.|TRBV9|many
CASSVGPQPNQPQHF
TGTGCCAGCAGCGTGGGCCCACAGCCTAATCAGCCCCAGCATTTT
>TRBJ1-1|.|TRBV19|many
CASKPDSLMNTEAFF
TGTGCCTCCAAACCCGACAGCCTCATGAACACTGAAGCTTTCTTT
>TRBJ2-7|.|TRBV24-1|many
CATSDSGPGYEQYF
TGTGCCACCAGTGACTCGGGACCTGGCTACGAGCAGTACTTC
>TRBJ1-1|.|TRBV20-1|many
CSARDSGQGDTEAFF
TGCAGTGCTAGAGATAGCGGGCAGGGTGACACTGAAGCTTTCTTT
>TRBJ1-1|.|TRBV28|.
CASRGTGSLEALF
TGTGCCAGCAGAGGAACAGGGAGCCTTGAAGCTTTGTTT
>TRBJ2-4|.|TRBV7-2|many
CASSLPPAEKNIQYF
TGTGCCAGCAGCTTACCCCCAGCGGAGAAAAACATTCAGTACTTC
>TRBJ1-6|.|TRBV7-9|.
CASSLAARGSPLHF
TGTGCCAGCAGCTTAGCGGCCAGGGGTTCACCCCTCCACTTT